Each of the 21 T cell receptor beta chains below was sequenced from the same sample in a study of cytomegalovirus exposure and HLA in healthy donors. PCR involved 60 Vbeta and 13 Jbeta primers. The repertoire was sequenced with immunoSEQ multiplex PCR; TCRdb's copy has only in-frame clones and lacks some. The table shows 100,000 to 150,000 clones, with 75% to 90% occurring only once. The sequencing input was PBMCs. These receptors all come from a woman aged 40 to 50 in good health and CMV-seropositive.

This chain connects TRBV5-6 to TRBJ2-3, with 8 bases fitting TRBD2. This CDR3 has 11 residues. V dropped 4 bases and J dropped 10; count of bases not matched to a gene: 2. Germline V gene sequence: CDR1 SGHDT, CDR2 YYEEEE. This CDR3 reads CASSETSAQYF. CDR3 nucleotide sequence: TGTGCCAGCAGCGAGACTAGCGCGCAGTATTTT.

This sequence joins TRBV5-1 and TRBJ1-5; 8 positions agree with TRBD1. The CDR3 runs 15 residues. From germline, CDR1 is SGHRS and CDR2 YFSETQ. J was trimmed by 2 bases and V by 4 bases; bases with no gene match: 5. The CDR3 loop reads CASSPTGAGNQPQHF. The CDR3 bases are TGCGCCAGCAGCCCGACAGGGGCGGGCAATCAGCCCCAGCATTTT.

This chain joins TRBV27 and TRBJ2-3; weak D call: TRBD2 (7 bases). The length of the CDR3 is 15 residues. V was clipped by 4 bases and J by 4 bases, with 15 bases between them. Germline assignment: CDR1 MNHEY and CDR2 SMNVEV (reference sequence). The CDR3 DNA reads as TGTGCCAGCAGTTCCCCTGGGGGGGGCGCAGATACGCAGTATTTT. This encodes CASSSPGGGADTQYF.

This clone has just a few counts. The chain combines TRBV19 with TRBJ2-1; TRBD2 might be the D (5 bases). The germline V and J ends were trimmed by 3 bases and 3 bases, with 9 bases remaining between them. Germline CDR1 LNHDA, CDR2 SQIVND (reference sequence). The CDR3 contains 14 residues. The chain's CDR3 is CASSIPSSYNEQFF. The CDR3 DNA follows: TGTGCCAGTAGTATTCCTAGCAGCTACAATGAGCAGTTCTTC.

The V and J genes are TRBV5-1 and TRBJ2-7; 10 positions match TRBD1. This CDR3 spans 16 amino acids. Germline CDR1 is SGHRS and CDR2 is YFSETQ. V lost 0 bases, J lost 6 bases, and 9 bases stayed unmatched. The CDR3 DNA sequence: TGCGCCAGCAGCTTGGCGGGACAGGGGAGTCGGTCCGAGCAGTACTTC. This gives the protein CASSLAGQGSRSEQYF.

The gene calls are TRBV6-5 and TRBJ1-6; D is uncertain. Trimming took off 8 bases at V and 6 bases at J, with 17 bases between the two ends. The germline V gene has CDR1 MNHEY and CDR2 SVGAGI. The CDR3 is 15 residues long. CDR3 sequence: CASRDGVLTNSPLHF. The CDR3 DNA is TGTGCCAGCCGGGATGGGGTCCTGACTAATTCACCCCTCCACTTT.

This chain uses TRBV30 with TRBJ2-2, with TRBD2 identical over 8 bases. V shed 0 bases and J 5 bases; nucleotides not matched to a gene: 5. This CDR3 spans 15 amino acids. Per germline, CDR1 GTSNPN and CDR2 SVGIG (reference sequence). CDR3 sequence: CAWSVGLARTGELFF. CDR3 coding DNA: TGTGCCTGGAGTGTAGGACTAGCCCGAACCGGGGAGCTGTTTTTT.

This chain joins TRBV28 and TRBJ1-4, with unresolved D. The V gene's germline CDR1 is MDHEN and CDR2 SYDVKM. The CDR3 is 14 amino acids. V was pared by 3 bases and J by 6 bases, with 11 bases between. This CDR3 is CASSFNSGDEKLFF. The CDR3 DNA is TGTGCCAGCAGTTTCAATAGCGGGGATGAAAAACTGTTTTTT.

The chain uses TRBV29-1 and TRBJ2-1; D may be TRBD1 (6 bases). Looked up from germline, CDR1 is SQVTM and CDR2 is ANQGSEA. Trimming took 4 bases from V and 9 from J, leaving 10 bases between them. The CDR3 contains 11 residues. CDR3 protein: CSVAGETEQFF. Here the CDR3 DNA reads TGCAGCGTTGCAGGGGAGACTGAGCAGTTCTTC.

This chain connects TRBV25-1 to TRBJ1-2; D possibly corresponds to TRBD1 (5 bases). The CDR3 consists of 12 residues. Germline V gene data show CDR1 as MGHDK and CDR2 as SYGVNS. V lost 1 base to trimming and J lost 8 bases, with 8 bases between them. The CDR3 DNA sequence: TGTGCCAGCAGTGAATCAGGGTGGGGCTACACCTTC. Protein product: CASSESGWGYTF.

V usage is TRBV9 and J usage is TRBJ1-3, with TRBD1 as a possible D gene (6 bases). The CDR3 spans 14 residues. V was trimmed by 2 bases and J by 4 bases, leaving 10 bases between them. Germline V CDR1 and CDR2: SGDLS, YYNGEE. The CDR3 reads CASSVSGAGNTIYF. The CDR3 DNA is TGTGCCAGCAGCGTTTCAGGGGCCGGAAACACCATATATTTT. The whole variable domain, remainder taken from reference TRBV9 and TRBJ1-3, is DSGVTQTPKHLITATGQRVTLRCSPRSGDLSVYWYQQSLDQGLQFLIQYYNGEERAKGNILERFSAQQFPDLHSELNLSSLELGDSALYFCASSVSGAGNTIYFGEGSWLTVV.

This chain joins TRBV7-9 and TRBJ2-1; perhaps TRBD2 as D (6 bases). This CDR3 comprises 16 residues. Trimming shortened V by 2 bases and J by 1 base, and 12 bases separated the two germline ends. Germline V lookup: CDR1 SEHNR, CDR2 FQNEAQ (reference sequence). DNA of the CDR3: TGTGCCAGCAGCTTATTTCAGACTAGATCCTACAATGAGCAGTTCTTC. This sequence encodes CASSLFQTRSYNEQFF.

CDR3 sequence reads: CASSYSTSGINEQFF. In DNA form, the CDR3 reads TGTGCCAGCAGTTACTCCACTAGCGGGATAAATGAGCAGTTCTTC. This chain uses TRBV6-5 with TRBJ2-1; 10 bases fit TRBD2. CDR3 length: 15 amino acids. Germline assignment: CDR1 MNHEY and CDR2 SVGAGI. After removal of 0 bases from V and 7 bases from J, the junction contained 3 bases not matched to a gene.

The sample holds a few counts of this clone. This chain connects TRBV4-3 to TRBJ2-7; 8 bases are a match to TRBD1. There are 14 residues in the CDR3. In germline, CDR1 is LGHNA, CDR2 YSLEER. V was pared by 4 bases and J by 1 base, with 3 bases of the junction left unmatched. In nucleotides, the CDR3 is TGCGCCAGCAGCCCTACAGGGGGGTCCTACGAGCAGTACTTC. Translating gives CASSPTGGSYEQYF.

The rearrangement uses TRBV27 and TRBJ1-5; possibly TRBD1 for D (5 bases). The germline gives CDR1 MNHEY, CDR2 SMNVEV (reference sequence). V lost 2 bases, J lost 1 base, and 9 bases lay in between. CDR3 length equals 15 residues. In DNA, the CDR3 is TGTGCCAGCAGTTTAACAGGATGGAGCAATCAGCCCCAGCATTTT. It yields the protein CASSLTGWSNQPQHF.

The chain uses TRBV28 and TRBJ2-3, with TRBD1 identical over 7 bases. Trimming cost V 7 bases and J 4 bases; bases outside gene matches: 2. In germline, CDR1 is MDHEN, CDR2 SYDVKM. The CDR3 consists of 12 residues. In DNA, the CDR3 is TGTGCCAGCACCGACAGGGCAGATACGCAGTATTTT. As protein: CASTDRADTQYF.

The chain employs TRBV7-9 and TRBJ2-7, with a weak D call TRBD1 (7 bases). The V gene lost 4 bases and the J gene lost 5 bases, with 12 bases spanning the gap. The germline CDR1 and CDR2 sequences are SEHNR and FQNEAQ (reference sequence). The CDR3 sequence is 13 residues long. CDR3 protein: CASSSGGTHEQYF. The CDR3 DNA reads TGTGCCAGCAGCTCAGGGGGGACACACGAGCAGTACTTC.

The CDR3 protein is CASGLAGNYEQYF. CDR3 DNA: TGTGCCAGCGGACTAGCGGGTAACTACGAGCAGTACTTC. The J gene is TRBJ2-7, the V gene TRBV14; 11 positions match TRBD2. The V and J ends lost 8 bases and 3 bases, in that order; junction bases with no gene match: 3. Germline V lookup: CDR1 SGHDN, CDR2 FVKESK. The CDR3 length is 13 residues.

The CDR3 loop reads CASSREGTYNSPLHF. In nucleotides, the CDR3 is TGTGCCAGCAGCCGAGAGGGCACTTATAATTCACCCCTCCACTTT. The chain links TRBV11-2 to TRBJ1-6; D uncertain. There are 15 residues in the CDR3. Germline assignment: CDR1 SGHAT and CDR2 FQNNGV. V was pared by 5 bases and J by 4 bases, with 12 bases between.

The V and J genes are TRBV29-1 and TRBJ2-1; D is perhaps TRBD2 (5 bases). Germline CDR1 is SQVTM and CDR2 is ANQGSEA. The ends were cut back, 6 bases at V and 0 bases at J, with 6 bases in the middle. This CDR3 has 12 amino acids. In DNA form, the CDR3 reads TGCAGCGTGGGGAGCTCCTACAATGAGCAGTTCTTC. It translates to CSVGSSYNEQFF.

This clone was seen only a few times. The chain joins TRBV7-9 to TRBJ1-5; tentatively, D is TRBD1 (5 bases). With 5 bases removed from V and 0 bases from J, the gap between germline ends came to 11 bases. Looked up from germline, CDR1 is SEHNR and CDR2 is FQNEAQ (reference sequence). CDR3 length equals 15 residues. CDR3 sequence reads: CASSGGLNSNQPQHF. CDR3 DNA sequence: TGTGCCAGCAGCGGGGGACTCAATAGCAATCAGCCCCAGCATTTT. The variable domain in full, with the rest retrieved from reference TRBV7-9 and TRBJ1-5, is DTGVSQNPRHKITKRGQNVTFRCDPISEHNRLYWYRQTLGQGPEFLTYFQNEAQLEKSRLLSDRFSAERPKGSFSTLEIQRTEQGDSAMYLCASSGGLNSNQPQHFGDGTRLSIL.